This TCR beta chain was sequenced in a study of blood T cell repertoires in COVID-19. About the research overall: The study drew acute and convalescent COVID-19 samples from the United States, Italy and Spain. T cells, B-cell-depleted T cells, or PBMCs supplied cDNA or gDNA.

Trimming took 5 bases from V and 6 from J, leaving 9 bases between them. The CDR3 loop spans 12 amino acids. The germline gives CDR1 LNHDA, CDR2 SQIVND (reference sequence). In the original workflow: Reference gene primer amplification gave estimated nucleated cell counts. Produced via immunoSEQ multiplex PCR; TCRdb's table is partial and in-frame only. D and trimming were read from the DNA, whereas the V and J calls and clone size are those reported in that table. Found here are around 260,000 clones, around 87% of them singletons; the top ten hold more than 1.3%. The sample comprised peripheral blood. V is TRBV19 and J is TRBJ2-3; D gene uncertain. The clonotype comes from a middle-aged woman who had recovered from COVID-19. As DNA, the CDR3 is TGTGCCAGTAGTTCACCGGGTGATACGCAGTATTTT. This translates into CASSSPGDTQYF.